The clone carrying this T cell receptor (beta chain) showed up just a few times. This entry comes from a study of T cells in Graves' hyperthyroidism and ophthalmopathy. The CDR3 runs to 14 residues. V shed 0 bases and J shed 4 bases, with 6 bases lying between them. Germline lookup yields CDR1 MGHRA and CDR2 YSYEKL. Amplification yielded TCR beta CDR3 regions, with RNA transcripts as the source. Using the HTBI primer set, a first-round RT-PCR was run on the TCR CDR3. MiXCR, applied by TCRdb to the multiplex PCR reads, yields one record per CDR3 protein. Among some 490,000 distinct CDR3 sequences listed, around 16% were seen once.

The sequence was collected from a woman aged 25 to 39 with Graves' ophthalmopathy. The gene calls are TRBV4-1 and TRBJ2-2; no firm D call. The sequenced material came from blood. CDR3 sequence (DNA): TGCGCCAGCAGCCAAGAGTGGAGCACCGGGGAGCTGTTTTTT. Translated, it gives CASSQEWSTGELFF.